This is a list of T cell receptor beta chains from one sample in a study of shared clonotypes between healthy human individuals. Only in-frame clones appear in the TCRdb table, and some are missing; sequencing was by immunoSEQ multiplex PCR. The sample records approximately 2.5 million clones, over 85% being singletons. The specimen sequenced was naive CD4+ T cells from PBMCs. These receptors were obtained from a man younger than 35 in good health. Some clones in this sample may be carry-over from other donors' samples. Each CDR3 is given with its conserved first and last residue. Fields, in order: D gene, V gene, J gene, CDR3 DNA, CDR3 protein. A D gene is named only where the DNA matches it firmly.

NA	TRBV7-3	TRBJ1-1	TGTGCCAGCAGCTTAACGGGGCAGGGCGGCACTGAAGCTTTCTTT	CASSLTGQGGTEAFF
NA	TRBV9	TRBJ2-1	TGTGCCAGCAGCGTAGGGGGAGGTGGGCCAGGGATCGGCGAGCAGTTCTTC	CASSVGGGGPGIGEQFF
NA	TRBV11-1	TRBJ2-2	TGTGCCAGCAGCTTAGTTGGGGTCACCGGGGAGCTGTTTTTT	CASSLVGVTGELFF
TRBD2	TRBV7-6	TRBJ2-7	TGTGCCAGCAGCCCGACTAGCGCGACCTCCTACGAGCAGTACTTC	CASSPTSATSYEQYF
NA	TRBV7-9	TRBJ1-2	TGTGCCAGCAGCCTTACATTCGATGGTGGCTACACCTTC	CASSLTFDGGYTF
NA	TRBV6-5	TRBJ2-7	TGTGCCAGCAGTTACTCGGAGAGAGGGTTCGAGCAGTACTTC	CASSYSERGFEQYF
NA	TRBV7-6	TRBJ1-3	TGTGCCAGCAGCTTGAGCTCTGGAAACACCATATATTTT	CASSLSSGNTIYF
NA	TRBV18	TRBJ1-4	TGTGCCAGCTCACCGAGGGACTCTATTAATGAAAAACTGTTTTTT	CASSPRDSINEKLFF
NA	TRBV7-3	TRBJ1-3	TGTGCCAGCAGCTTACAACCGGGGACTGGAAACACCATATATTTT	CASSLQPGTGNTIYF
NA	TRBV27	TRBJ1-2	TGTGCCAGCAGCCCCAGGGGTTTGAATGGCTACACCTTC	CASSPRGLNGYTF
NA	TRBV18	TRBJ2-2	TGTGCCAGCTCACCACTTAGGGGCGCAGAAACCGGGGAGCTGTTTTTT	CASSPLRGAETGELFF
NA	TRBV6-7	TRBJ2-2	TGTGCCAGCACCCCACAGGGCTGGAACACCGGGGAGCTGTTTTTT	CASTPQGWNTGELFF